This passage covers 2 T cell receptor beta chains from one sample sequenced in a study of T cells after yellow fever vaccination (dated by TCRdb to the late 2010s). The sample's treatment or condition label is to be understood as: live attenuated yellow fever vaccine strain. Libraries came from 5' RACE. Data came from an Illumina HiSeq 2500. The public reads were run again by TCRdb, first through fastp at Q25 and then through MiXCR, and only productive beta chains were kept. All rows with the same CDR3 protein become a single entry with the most common DNA and genes. The sample yields about 630,000 distinct CDR3 sequences; 9% to 15% were counted once. The top ten constitute 15% of the sample. The input for sequencing was PBMCs, taken on the day of the yellow fever booster vaccination. Every receptor here comes from a man younger than 40 who received the YFV17D yellow fever vaccine.

This clonotype was seen once. J is TRBJ2-5 and V is TRBV10-1; D is uncertain. CDR3 length: 14 amino acids. The germline V gene encodes CDR1 WNHNN and CDR2 SYGVQD (reference sequence). The ends were cut back, 4 bases at V and 4 bases at J, with 13 bases in the middle. As DNA, the CDR3 is TGCGCCAGCAGTGTGACCCGTACGGGAGAGACCCAGTACTTC. Residues: CASSVTRTGETQYF.

There are many counts of this clonotype. The chain has TRBV5-1 and TRBJ2-3; 12 bases are shared with TRBD2. CDR1 is SGHRS, CDR2 YFSETQ, per germline. V lost 3 bases, J lost 2 bases, and 4 bases stayed unmatched. The CDR3 is 16 residues long. CDR3 residues: CASSSTSGSLTDTQYF. The CDR3 region has the DNA TGCGCCAGCAGCTCGACTAGCGGGAGCCTCACAGATACGCAGTATTTT. The entire variable domain, with the rest obtained from reference TRBV5-1 and TRBJ2-3, is as follows: KAGVTQTPRYLIKTRGQQVTLSCSPISGHRSVSWYQQTPGQGLQFLFEYFSETQRNKGNFPGRFSGRQFSNSRSEMNVSTLELGDSALYLCASSSTSGSLTDTQYFGPGTRLTVL.